Listed below are T cell receptor beta chains from one sample, sequenced in a study of CD8+ T cells in alopecia areata. Produced via immunoSEQ multiplex PCR; TCRdb's table is partial and in-frame only. The sample contains fewer than 250,000 clones, 35% to 40% of which appear only once. The sample consisted of CD4+ T cells sorted from blood, taken around week 34, from a patient treated with tofacitinib. All receptors derive from a human donor with alopecia areata. Both conserved end residues are part of each CDR3. Each record gives: CDR3 protein, V gene, J gene.

CASSLVVIANTEAFF	TRBV11-2	TRBJ1-1
CASSLAGGLYEQYF	TRBV25-1	TRBJ2-7
CASSQAEGAGGPGETQYF	TRBV4-1	TRBJ2-5
CASSILTGGRGNIQYF	TRBV28	TRBJ2-4
CSVGSGTSGLVQFF	TRBV29-1	TRBJ2-1
CSVGGGNQPQHF	TRBV29-1	TRBJ1-5
CASSPRTHLSGTF	TRBV5-6	TRBJ1-2
CAWSRSSTYNEQFF	TRBV30	TRBJ2-1
CAAGGGAETQYF	TRBV5-4	TRBJ2-5
CASIPGGGGETQYF	TRBV7-8	TRBJ2-5
CASSLAPGRASEQYF	TRBV5-1	TRBJ2-7
CASSLQGRVTEAFF	TRBV7-2	TRBJ1-1
CASSLRDSSYNEQFF	TRBV6-1	TRBJ2-1
CASSQMGTGTKAFF	TRBV7-3	TRBJ1-1
CSVDGTGKPGDIQYF	TRBV29-1	TRBJ2-4
CASSYAGGGANVLTF	TRBV6-5	TRBJ2-6
CASSSDRGPKKQFF	TRBV11-1	TRBJ2-1
CASSLEASMSYEQYF	TRBV7-6	TRBJ2-7
CAISESGARADTQYF	TRBV10-3	TRBJ2-3
CAWSPGLLSSYEQYF	TRBV30	TRBJ2-7
CASSQDRGDTQYF	TRBV4-2	TRBJ2-3
CASSLEKGGQETQYF	TRBV5-1	TRBJ2-5
CSAGIVSEQFF	TRBV20-1	TRBJ2-1
CASSQPVGQSLTYEQYF	TRBV4-1	TRBJ2-7
CASSDGLAGAGDTQYF	TRBV5-1	TRBJ2-3
CASSLGLNTGELFF	TRBV5-1	TRBJ2-2
CASSLDGQFYEQYF	TRBV14	TRBJ2-7
CALQARAYGYTF	TRBV30	TRBJ1-2
CASSFLESEQYF	TRBV5-4	TRBJ2-7
CASSLERGSYNEQFF	TRBV14	TRBJ2-1
CASSRQFGLRELFF	TRBV6-1	TRBJ2-2
CASSRQTNSPLHF	TRBV18	TRBJ1-6
CASSPAVSKETQYF	TRBV18	TRBJ2-5
CSGGTGVDGYTF	TRBV29-1	TRBJ1-2
CASSPRLAGRKGGETQYF	TRBV11-2	TRBJ2-5
CASSPHAQGRSNQPQHF	TRBV9	TRBJ1-5
CASSEDRGFGYGYTF	TRBV7-8	TRBJ1-2
CASSPRTLTSTDTQYF	TRBV7-8	TRBJ2-3
CASSSRLEGADTQYF	TRBV11-3	TRBJ2-3
CASSQNRDRRLYEQYF	TRBV7-8	TRBJ2-7
CASSQDLLKAGGEQYF	TRBV4-2	TRBJ2-7
CASSRDSTDEKLFF	TRBV5-1	TRBJ1-4
CASSYPNITEQYF	TRBV6-6	TRBJ2-7
CASSISTLVGLNTEAFF	TRBV19	TRBJ1-1
CAWSATLEQYF	TRBV30	TRBJ2-7
CASSSFEGTTEAFF	TRBV2	TRBJ1-1
CASRTGTRNGEQYF	TRBV2	TRBJ2-7
CASSSGTSGRPDTQYF	TRBV5-1	TRBJ2-3
CASSAAWTSGGTDTQYF	TRBV5-1	TRBJ2-3
CASSLSEIGQPQHF	TRBV5-1	TRBJ1-5
CASRRESVDRVTGELFF	TRBV2	TRBJ2-2
CASSLTGDEKLFF	TRBV5-1	TRBJ1-4
CASSWGQGNTEAFF	TRBV5-4	TRBJ1-1
CATSRDPGVTYEQYF	TRBV15	TRBJ2-7
CASSPGGPTDTQYF	TRBV5-1	TRBJ2-3